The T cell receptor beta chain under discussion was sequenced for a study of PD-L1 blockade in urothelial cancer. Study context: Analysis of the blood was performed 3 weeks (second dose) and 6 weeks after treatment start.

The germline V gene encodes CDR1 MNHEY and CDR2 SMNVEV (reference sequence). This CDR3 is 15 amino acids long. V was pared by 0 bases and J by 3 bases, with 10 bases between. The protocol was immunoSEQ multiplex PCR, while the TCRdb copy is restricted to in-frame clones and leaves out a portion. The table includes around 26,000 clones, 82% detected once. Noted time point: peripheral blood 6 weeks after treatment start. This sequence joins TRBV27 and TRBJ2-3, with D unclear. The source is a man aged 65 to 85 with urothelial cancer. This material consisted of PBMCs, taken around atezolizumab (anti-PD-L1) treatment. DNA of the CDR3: TGTGCCAGCAGTTTATCTAGCCCTGGGACAGATACGCAGTATTTT. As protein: CASSLSSPGTDTQYF.